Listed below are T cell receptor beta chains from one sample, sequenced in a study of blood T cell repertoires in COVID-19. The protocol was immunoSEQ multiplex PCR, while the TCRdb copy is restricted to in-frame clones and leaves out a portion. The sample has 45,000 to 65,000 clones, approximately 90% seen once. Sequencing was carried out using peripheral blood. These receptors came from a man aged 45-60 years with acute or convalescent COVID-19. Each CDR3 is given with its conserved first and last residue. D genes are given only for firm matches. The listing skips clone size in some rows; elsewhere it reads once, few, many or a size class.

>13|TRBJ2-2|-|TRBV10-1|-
TGCGCCAGCAGTGATAGGGGCACCGGGGAGCTGTTTTTT
CASSDRGTGELFF
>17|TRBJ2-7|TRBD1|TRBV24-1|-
TGTGCCACCAGTGATTTGCGAGGGACAGGGGGTATCTACGAGCAGTACTTC
CATSDLRGTGGIYEQYF
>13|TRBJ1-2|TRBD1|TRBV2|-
TGTGCCAGCAGGATAATAACAGGGGCCGGCTACACCTTC
CASRIITGAGYTF
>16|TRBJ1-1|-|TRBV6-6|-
TGTGCCAGCAGTTACTCGCTAACCGGGGGGAACACTGAAGCTTTCTTT
CASSYSLTGGNTEAFF
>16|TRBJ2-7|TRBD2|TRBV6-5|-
TGTGCCAGCAGTTACTCGAGGGGACTAGCGGGAGACGAGCAGTACTTC
CASSYSRGLAGDEQYF
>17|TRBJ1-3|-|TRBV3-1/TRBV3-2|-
TGTGCCAGCAGCCAAAATTTGGCGGGAAGCTCTGGAAACACCATATATTTT
CASSQNLAGSSGNTIYF
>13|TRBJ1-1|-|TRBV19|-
TGTGCCAGTAGTAGACAGAAGAACACTGAAGCTTTCTTT
CASSRQKNTEAFF
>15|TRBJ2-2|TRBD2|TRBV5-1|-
TGCGCCAGCAGCGAGACTAGCGGCAACACCGGGGAGCTGTTTTTT
CASSETSGNTGELFF
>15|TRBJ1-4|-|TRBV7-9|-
TGTGCCAGCAGCTTTCCGGGACTGAGCAATGAAAAACTGTTTTTT
CASSFPGLSNEKLFF
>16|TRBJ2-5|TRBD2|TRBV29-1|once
TGCAGCGTACAACTTGGGACTAGCGGTTCAAAAGAGACCCAGTACTTC
CSVQLGTSGSKETQYF
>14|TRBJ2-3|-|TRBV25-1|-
TGTGCCAGCAAGGGGCCCAGAACGGTAGATACGCAGTATTTT
CASKGPRTVDTQYF
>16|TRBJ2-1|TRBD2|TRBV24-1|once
TGTGCCACCAGTGATTCAGCGGGAGGTTCCTACAATGAGCAGTTCTTC
CATSDSAGGSYNEQFF
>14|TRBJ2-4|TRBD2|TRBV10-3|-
TGTGCCATCAGCACCGGGACTAGCGGAAACATTCAGTACTTC
CAISTGTSGNIQYF
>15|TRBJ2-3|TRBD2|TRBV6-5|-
TGTGCCAGCATGGAACGGGGGGGTAGCACAGATACGCAGTATTTT
CASMERGGSTDTQYF
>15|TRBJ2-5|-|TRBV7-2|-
TGTGCCAGCAGCTCCCCCATGACGGGGAGCGAGACCCAGTACTTC
CASSSPMTGSETQYF
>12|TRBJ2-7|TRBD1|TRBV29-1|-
TGCAGCGTTGACTCGGACAGGGACGAGCAGTACTTC
CSVDSDRDEQYF
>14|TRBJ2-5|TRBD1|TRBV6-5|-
TGTGCCAGCAGGCAGGACAGGAACCAAGAGACCCAGTACTTC
CASRQDRNQETQYF
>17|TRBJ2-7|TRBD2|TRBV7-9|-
TGTGCCAGCAGCTTAGCGGCCGCTAGCGGGAGGGTCGGCGAGCAGTACTTC
CASSLAAASGRVGEQYF
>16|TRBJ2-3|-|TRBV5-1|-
TGCGCCAGCAGCTTGGCCCTGACTGGAAGCACAGATACGCAGTATTTT
CASSLALTGSTDTQYF
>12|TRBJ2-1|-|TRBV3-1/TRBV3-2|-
TGTGCCAGCAGCCATAACTACAATGAGCAGTTCTTC
CASSHNYNEQFF
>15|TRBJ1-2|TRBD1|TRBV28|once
TGTGCCAGCAGTTTATTACAGGGGGGTGACTATGGCTACACCTTC
CASSLLQGGDYGYTF
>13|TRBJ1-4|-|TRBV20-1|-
TGCAGTGCTAGTCAAGGGGGTGAAGAAAAACTGTTTTTT
CSASQGGEEKLFF
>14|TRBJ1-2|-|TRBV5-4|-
TGTGCCAGCAGCTTGGGTCTTGGGCACTATGGCTACACCTTC
CASSLGLGHYGYTF
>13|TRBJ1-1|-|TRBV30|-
TGTGCCTGGAGTGCAGGGCTGAACACTGAAGCTTTCTTT
CAWSAGLNTEAFF
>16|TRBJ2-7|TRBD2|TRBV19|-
TGTGCCAGTAGTATAAGAGAGCGGGAGATGACCTACGAGCAGTACTTC
CASSIREREMTYEQYF
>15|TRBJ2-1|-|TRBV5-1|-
TGCGCCAGCAGCACTAGGACCGAGAGTGTCAATGAGCAGTTCTTC
CASSTRTESVNEQFF
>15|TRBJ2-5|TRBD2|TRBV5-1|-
TGCGCCAGCAGCTCCCGGGGGGGGTCCCAAGAGACCCAGTACTTC
CASSSRGGSQETQYF
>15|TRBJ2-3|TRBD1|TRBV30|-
TGTGCCTGGAGTGTTCTACAGGGGAGCACAGATACGCAGTATTTT
CAWSVLQGSTDTQYF